The subject of this entry is one T cell receptor beta chain. The antigen is not known. The read finishes 3 residues shy of the CDR3 end, and the germline J gene is used to complete it. The data were obtained in a study of T cells in women clearing cervical HPV infection. As for the study in general: Case blood drawn at lesion detection; control blood after infection cleared. Overall study results and limits: A classifier using richness and V gene abundances reached an AUC of about 0.83.

This table comes from immunoSEQ multiplex PCR, and its TCRdb copy is limited to in-frame clones, with some not included. The sample holds 21,000 or so clones. Germline V lookup: CDR1 SGHTA, CDR2 FQGNSA. V was trimmed by 7 bases and J by 8 bases, leaving 18 bases between them. The CDR3 length is 14 residues. The chain is built from TRBV7-2 and TRBJ2-1; D is unresolved. Material: blood buffy coat. The receptor's source is a woman aged 18-70 years with a cervical HPV16 infection that either progressed to CIN3+ or cleared (not recorded which). CDR3 protein: CASTPSRVLDEQFF. The DNA read from the CDR3 is TGTGCCAGCACCCCCTCCCGGGTCCTGGATGAG.